This TCR beta chain was found in a study of response to subunit inactivated influenza vaccine. Study-level results: Each seasonal flu vaccination may recruit only limited new T cells, authors suggested.

With respect to this clonotype: Its antigen is as yet unknown.

Each CDR3 protein gets one entry after TCRdb re-called the RT-PCR reads with MiXCR. The repertoire includes hundreds of thousands of distinct CDR3 sequences, around 15% of them detected once, and 7.5% to 9% sits in the top ten. The V and J ends lost 5 bases and 3 bases, in that order; junction bases with no gene match: 2. Germline V gives CDR1 SQVTM, CDR2 ANQGSEA. The CDR3 consists of 14 residues. This receptor was taken from a man aged 45-60 years who received an inactivated influenza vaccine. This specimen consisted of PBMCs from blood, obtained roughly 2 weeks before vaccination. This sequence joins TRBV29-1 and TRBJ2-3; 13 bases line up with TRBD2. CDR3 protein: CSVKTSGGTDTQYF. CDR3 in DNA: TGCAGCGTTAAGACTAGCGGGGGGACAGATACGCAGTATTTT.